Included here is one T cell receptor beta chain sequence, with context. This clonotype came up a few times. The antigen it recognizes is unknown. Base qualities were left out, and no much larger clone turns up one base away. The data belong to a study of CD8 T cells in ankylosing spondylitis (dated by TCRdb to the late 2010s). For the study in its entirety: T cell receptor beta repertoires were profiled in healthy donors and ankylosing spondylitis patients so that disease-linked TCR variants could be found. Peripheral blood was sampled, and synovial fluid was also collected from ankylosing spondylitis patients. The full study cohort was made up of 25 ankylosing spondylitis patients and roughly 98 healthy donors. Study-wide conclusions, independent of this receptor: Blood from ankylosing spondylitis patients appeared to be characterized by a TCR beta motif made up of several highly homologous amino acid variants. The disease-linked clones were reported to be significantly enriched in matched synovial fluid samples from ankylosing spondylitis patients. The disease-linked clones had a CD8+ phenotype and were found at relatively low frequencies in peripheral blood. Some motif variants had previously been reported in the synovial fluid and blood of reactive arthritis patients, which suggests shared mechanisms of disease initiation.

The run used an Illumina HiSeq 2500. TCR beta libraries were prepared by quantitative 5'-RACE with molecular barcodes. On the study's bioinformatics: A new computational method, built on a probabilistic model of VDJ rearrangement, was used to identify disease-linked TCR variants. TCRdb trimmed the raw reads at Q25, called clones with MiXCR and kept productive beta chains. One record per CDR3 amino acid sequence lists the most common genes and DNA. TCRdb's processing, not the authors', yielded these V and J calls. Present in this sample are approximately 350,000 distinct CDR3 sequences, about 15% of which were seen just once. The leading ten clones occupy approximately 1.1% of the sample. The CDR3, cysteine through phenylalanine, is 15 amino acids long. Only the CDR3 DNA is retained, 45 bases long and in frame from the first base. V is pruned by 4 bases and J by 7 bases, leaving 11 bases of the junction without a gene match. CDR1 and CDR2, per the germline V gene, are SGDLS and YYNGEE.

The origin of this receptor is a male donor with ankylosing spondylitis or in good health (not recorded which). The specimen was blood, either unsorted or a sorted T cell fraction (not recorded which). The chain links TRBV9 with TRBJ2-1; a stretch of 7 junction bases matches TRBD2. The CDR3 reads CASSPGGAGINEQFF. The DNA sequence is TGTGCCAGCAGCCCGGGAGGAGCGGGGATAAATGAGCAGTTCTTC.